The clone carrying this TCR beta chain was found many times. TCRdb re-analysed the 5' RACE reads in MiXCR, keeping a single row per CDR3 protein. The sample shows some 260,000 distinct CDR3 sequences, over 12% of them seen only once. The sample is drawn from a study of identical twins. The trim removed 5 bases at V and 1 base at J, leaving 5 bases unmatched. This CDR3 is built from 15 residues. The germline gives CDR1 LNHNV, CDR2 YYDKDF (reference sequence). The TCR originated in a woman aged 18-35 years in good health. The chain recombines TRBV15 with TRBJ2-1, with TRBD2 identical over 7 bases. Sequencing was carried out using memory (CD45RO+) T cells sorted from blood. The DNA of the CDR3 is TGTGCCACCAGCGGCGGGAGTCCTTCCTACAATGAGCAGTTCTTC. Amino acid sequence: CATSGGSPSYNEQFF.